These 18 T cell receptor beta chains were sequenced from one sample in a study of blood T cell repertoires in COVID-19. Some clones are missing from TCRdb's copy, which holds only in-frame ones; the method was immunoSEQ multiplex PCR. Of tens of thousands of clones in the sample, around nine tenths are singletons; the top ten hold approximately 5.3%. The sample was peripheral blood. The receptors originated from a human donor in a cohort sampled during active COVID-19.

The V gene is TRBV7-2, the J gene TRBJ1-2; tentative D call: TRBD1 (5 bases). The germline V and J ends were trimmed by 1 base and 6 bases, with 12 bases remaining between them. This CDR3 is 14 amino acids long. Germline assignment: CDR1 SGHTA and CDR2 FQGNSA. The CDR3 DNA is TGTGCCAGCAGCTTAGTCTCAGGGTGGCATGGCTACACCTTC. Its protein product is CASSLVSGWHGYTF.

The chain couples TRBV6-1 to TRBJ1-5; D gene ambiguous. The CDR3 totals 15 residues. Per germline, CDR1 MNHNS and CDR2 SASEGT. Trimming removed 3 bases from V and 4 bases from J, with 13 bases in between. CDR3: CASSEMGLPNQPQHF. The CDR3 coding sequence is TGTGCCAGCAGTGAGATGGGCCTCCCTAATCAGCCCCAGCATTTT.

This chain uses TRBV6-1 with TRBJ2-5; D remains unclear. The length of the CDR3 is 14 residues. V was clipped by 3 bases and J by 5 bases, with 13 bases between them. The germline CDR1 and CDR2 sequences are MNHNS and SASEGT. CDR3 sequence (DNA): TGTGCCAGCAGTGATAGAGAGCCCAGGGAGACCCAGTACTTC. It yields the protein CASSDREPRETQYF.

This clone occurred once. The V and J genes are TRBV25-1 and TRBJ1-4, with 10 bases fitting TRBD1. CDR3 size: 14 residues. With V trimmed by 5 bases and J by 5 bases, 2 bases remained unmatched. Per germline, CDR1 MGHDK and CDR2 SYGVNS. The DNA of the CDR3 is TGTGCCAGCAGTCCGGGACAGGGGAATGAAAAACTGTTTTTT. Its translation: CASSPGQGNEKLFF.

The chain carries TRBV29-1 and TRBJ1-5; TRBD1 matches at 12 bases. CDR3 length: 16 amino acids. The V segment lost 5 bases and the J segment 6 bases; nucleotides outside the gene matches: 11. Germline loops: CDR1 SQVTM, CDR2 ANQGSEA. The CDR3 protein is CSVSTGTGGRGQPQHF. The CDR3 nucleotides are TGCAGCGTTAGCACCGGGACAGGGGGCAGAGGTCAGCCCCAGCATTTT.

The chain employs TRBV7-2 and TRBJ1-2; D not resolved. V lost 4 bases to trimming and J lost 1 base, with 7 bases between them. This CDR3 comprises 13 residues. The germline V gene encodes CDR1 SGHTA and CDR2 FQGNSA. CDR3 residues: CASSSGSNYGYTF. The CDR3 DNA is TGTGCCAGCAGCTCCGGGAGTAACTATGGCTACACCTTC.

This clone appeared a single time. The genes are TRBV18 and TRBJ2-2; 12 bases are shared with TRBD2. CDR1 KGHSH and CDR2 LQKENI come from the germline V gene. The junction had 8 bases not matched to a gene; V was cut back by 6 bases and J by 6 bases. The CDR3 contains 16 residues. The CDR3 protein is CASSQTSGGRSGELFF. The CDR3 nucleotides are TGTGCCAGCTCGCAGACTAGCGGGGGAAGGTCCGGGGAGCTGTTTTTT.

The rearrangement joins TRBV5-1 to TRBJ1-1; 7 bases map to TRBD1. The CDR3 length is 14 residues. Germline V gene data show CDR1 as SGHRS and CDR2 as YFSETQ. V was clipped by 5 bases and J by 0 bases; unmatched bases: 4. CDR3 loop: CASSLGTVNTEAFF. The CDR3 region has the DNA TGCGCCAGCAGTTTAGGGACAGTGAACACTGAAGCTTTCTTT.

The chain uses TRBV7-3 and TRBJ2-5; TRBD2 might be the D (6 bases). Germline CDR1 SGHTA, CDR2 FQGTGA. This CDR3 is 16 amino acids long. Between the trimmed V and J ends, which lost 2 bases and 5 bases, there was a span of 18 bases. CDR3 in DNA: TGTGCCAGCAGCTTACGGGTTCTTGGGGCGGGGGAGACCCAGTACTTC. Amino acids: CASSLRVLGAGETQYF.

The chain carries TRBV5-1 and TRBJ2-1; 9 nucleotides agree with TRBD1. J lost 0 bases, V lost 0 bases, and 7 bases had no gene match. The length of the CDR3 is 18 residues. Germline CDR1 SGHRS, CDR2 YFSETQ. In DNA form, the CDR3 reads TGCGCCAGCAGCTTGGGGACAGGGGTTACGAGCTCCTACAATGAGCAGTTCTTC. It encodes CASSLGTGVTSSYNEQFF.

This rearrangement joins TRBV16 to TRBJ1-4; perhaps TRBD1 as D (6 bases). The CDR3 consists of 19 residues. The V gene's germline CDR1 is KGHSY and CDR2 FQNENV. Trimming left V 0 bases short and J 7 bases short, with 24 bases between. The CDR3 coding sequence is TGTGCCAGCAGCCAATCAGTCCCACGAGAAGGCCCAGGGGCTGAAAAACTGTTTTTT. It is translated as CASSQSVPREGPGAEKLFF.

In DNA form, the CDR3 reads TGTGCCAGCAGCCCAAGCCAACTCGCCTACGAGCAGTACTTC. Amino acids: CASSPSQLAYEQYF. V usage is TRBV3-1 (or the pseudogene TRBV3-2) and J usage is TRBJ2-7; no clear D gene. V gave up 4 bases and J gave up 2 bases, with 12 bases separating them. Germline assignment: CDR1 LGHDT and CDR2 YNNKEL (reference sequence). The CDR3 is 14 residues long.

V usage is TRBV18 and J usage is TRBJ2-3; TRBD1 is a possible D gene (6 bases). V lost 4 bases, J lost 2 bases, and 16 bases lay in between. Germline-derived CDR1 and CDR2 are KGHSH and LQKENI. The CDR3 has 16 residues. The CDR3, as DNA: TGTGCCAGCTCACTAGAGACCGGACAGAACACAGATACGCAGTATTTT. Protein product: CASSLETGQNTDTQYF.

The chain recombines TRBV12-3 or TRBV12-4 with TRBJ1-5; 7 bases are shared with TRBD1. The CDR3 covers 13 residues. J gave up 5 bases and V 3 bases, and 1 base lay outside the gene matches. The CDR3 DNA reads as TGTGCCAGCAGTTTCGACAGGGATCAGCCCCAGCATTTT. This translates into CASSFDRDQPQHF.

The DNA of the CDR3 is TGTGCCAGCAGTCCGGGACAGGTATACCAAGAGACCCAGTACTTC. It translates to CASSPGQVYQETQYF. The V call is TRBV7-9, the J call TRBJ2-5; 8 bases line up with TRBD1. Germline lookup yields CDR1 SEHNR and CDR2 FQNEAQ (reference sequence). The CDR3 covers 15 residues. V lost 6 bases, J lost 0 bases, and 6 bases stayed unmatched.

The rearrangement links TRBV6-5 to TRBJ1-6; D is uncertain. This CDR3 spans 16 amino acids. V lost 0 bases and J lost 6, with 12 bases in between. The germline CDR1 and CDR2 sequences are MNHEY and SVGAGI. The CDR3 spells CASSYSNGVLNSPLHF. CDR3 coding DNA: TGTGCCAGCAGTTACTCGAACGGGGTCCTTAATTCACCCCTCCACTTT.

V usage is TRBV5-6 and J usage is TRBJ1-2; TRBD1 might be the D (5 bases). CDR1 is SGHDT, CDR2 YYEEEE, per germline. This CDR3 region has 13 residues. Between the trimmed V and J ends, which lost 6 bases and 4 bases, there was a span of 13 bases. The CDR3 is CASTGGTGYGYTF. CDR3 DNA: TGTGCCAGCACGGGGGGGACGGGCTATGGCTACACCTTC.

CDR3 in amino acids: CASSMYQPQNYGYTF. In nucleotides, the CDR3 is TGTGCCAGTAGTATGTATCAGCCACAGAACTATGGCTACACCTTC. The chain is built from TRBV19 and TRBJ1-2; D remains unclear. Germline CDR1 and CDR2: LNHDA and SQIVND (reference sequence). CDR3 length: 15 residues. Deletions cut 3 bases from V and 2 bases from J, with 13 bases between.